This T cell receptor beta chain emerged from a study of blood T cell repertoires in COVID-19. The CDR3 covers 14 residues. Deletions cut 8 bases from V and 1 base from J, with 14 bases between. CDR1 is SNHLY, CDR2 FYNNEI, per germline. Using immunoSEQ multiplex PCR, the repertoire was profiled, and TCRdb retains in-frame clones only, with some absent. The sample carries around 240,000 clones, approximately 84% recorded once. This chain uses TRBV2 with TRBJ1-2; D not certain. The TCR comes from an elderly woman with acute or convalescent COVID-19. Sequenced: peripheral blood. CDR3 sequence reads: CASLDWLLNYGYTF. The CDR3 DNA sequence: TGTGCCAGCTTGGACTGGTTACTTAACTATGGCTACACCTTC.